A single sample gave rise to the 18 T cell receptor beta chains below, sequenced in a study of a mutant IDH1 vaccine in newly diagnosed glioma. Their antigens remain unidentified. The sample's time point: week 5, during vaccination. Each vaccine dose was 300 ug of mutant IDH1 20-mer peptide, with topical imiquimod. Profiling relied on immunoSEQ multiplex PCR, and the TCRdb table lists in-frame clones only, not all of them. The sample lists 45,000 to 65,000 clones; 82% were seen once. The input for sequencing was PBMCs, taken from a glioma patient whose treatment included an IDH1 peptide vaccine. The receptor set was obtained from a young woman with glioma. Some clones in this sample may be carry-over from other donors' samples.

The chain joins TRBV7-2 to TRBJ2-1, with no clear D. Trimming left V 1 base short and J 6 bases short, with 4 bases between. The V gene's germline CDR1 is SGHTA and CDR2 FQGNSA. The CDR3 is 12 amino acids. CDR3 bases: TGTGCCAGCAGCTTAGTCGGCAATGAGCAGTTCTTC. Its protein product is CASSLVGNEQFF.

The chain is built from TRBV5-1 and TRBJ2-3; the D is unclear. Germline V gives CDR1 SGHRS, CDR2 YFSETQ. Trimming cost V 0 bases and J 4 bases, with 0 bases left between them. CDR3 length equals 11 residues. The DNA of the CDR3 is TGCGCCAGCAGCTTGGCAGATACGCAGTATTTT. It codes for CASSLADTQYF.

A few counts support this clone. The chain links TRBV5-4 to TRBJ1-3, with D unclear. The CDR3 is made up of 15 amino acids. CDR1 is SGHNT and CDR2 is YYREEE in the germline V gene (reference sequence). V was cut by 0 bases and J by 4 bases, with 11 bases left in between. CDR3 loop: CASSLAGNTGNTIYF. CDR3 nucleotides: TGTGCCAGCAGCTTGGCCGGAAACACAGGAAACACCATATATTTT.

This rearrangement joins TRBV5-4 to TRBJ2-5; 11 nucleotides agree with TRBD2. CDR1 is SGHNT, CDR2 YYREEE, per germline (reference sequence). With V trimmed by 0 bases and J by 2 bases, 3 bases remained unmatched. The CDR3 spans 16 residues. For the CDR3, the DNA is TGTGCCAGCAGCTTGGCTCCTAGCGGGGGGCAAGAGACCCAGTACTTC. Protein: CASSLAPSGGQETQYF.

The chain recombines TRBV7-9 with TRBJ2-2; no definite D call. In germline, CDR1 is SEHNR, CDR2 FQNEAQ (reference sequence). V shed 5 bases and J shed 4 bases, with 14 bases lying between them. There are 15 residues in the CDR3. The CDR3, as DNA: TGTGCCAGCAGCCTCGACACCTTAGGCACCGGGGAGCTGTTTTTT. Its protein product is CASSLDTLGTGELFF.

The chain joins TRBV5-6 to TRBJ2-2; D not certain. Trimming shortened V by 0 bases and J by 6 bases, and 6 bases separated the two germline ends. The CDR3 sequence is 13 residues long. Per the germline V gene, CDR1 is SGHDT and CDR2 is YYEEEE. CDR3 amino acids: CASSLAGPGELFF. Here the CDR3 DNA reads TGTGCCAGCAGCTTGGCAGGCCCCGGGGAGCTGTTTTTT.

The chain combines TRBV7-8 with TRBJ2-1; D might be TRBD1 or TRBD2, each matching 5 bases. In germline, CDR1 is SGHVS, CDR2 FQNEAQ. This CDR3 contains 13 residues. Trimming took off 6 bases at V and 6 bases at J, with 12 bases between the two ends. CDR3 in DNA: TGTGCCAGCAGAGATGGGACGACCAATGAGCAGTTCTTC. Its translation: CASRDGTTNEQFF.

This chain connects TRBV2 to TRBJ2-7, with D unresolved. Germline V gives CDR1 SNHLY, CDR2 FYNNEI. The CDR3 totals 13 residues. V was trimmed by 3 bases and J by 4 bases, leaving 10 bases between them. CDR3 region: CASSDSGNYEQYF. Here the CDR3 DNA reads TGTGCCAGCAGTGATTCTGGGAATTACGAGCAGTACTTC.

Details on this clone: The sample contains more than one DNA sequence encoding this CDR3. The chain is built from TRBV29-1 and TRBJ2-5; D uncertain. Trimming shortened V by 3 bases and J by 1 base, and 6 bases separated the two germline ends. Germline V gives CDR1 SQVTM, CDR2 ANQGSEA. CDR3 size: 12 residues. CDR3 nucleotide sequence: TGCAGCGTTGATTACAGCCAAGAGACCCAGTACTTC. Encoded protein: CSVDYSQETQYF.

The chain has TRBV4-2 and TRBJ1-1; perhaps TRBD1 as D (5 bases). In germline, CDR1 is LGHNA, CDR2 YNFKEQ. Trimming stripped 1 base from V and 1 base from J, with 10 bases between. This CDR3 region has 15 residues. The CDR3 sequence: CASSQGWGGNTEAFF. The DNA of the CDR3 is TGTGCCAGCAGCCAAGGGTGGGGGGGGAACACTGAAGCTTTCTTT.

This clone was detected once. The CDR3 loop reads CASQGVWSQPQHF. CDR3 coding DNA: TGTGCCAGTCAGGGGGTTTGGAGTCAGCCCCAGCATTTT. This chain links TRBV19 with TRBJ1-5; 7 bases fit TRBD1. Per germline, CDR1 LNHDA and CDR2 SQIVND (reference sequence). The J segment lost 6 bases and the V segment lost 8 bases, leaving 7 bases of the junction unmatched. This CDR3 has 13 amino acids.

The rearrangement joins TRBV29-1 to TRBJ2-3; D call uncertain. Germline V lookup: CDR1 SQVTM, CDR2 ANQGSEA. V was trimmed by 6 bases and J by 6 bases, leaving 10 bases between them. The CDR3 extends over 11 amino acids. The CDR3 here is CSVSPWDTQYF. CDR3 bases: TGCAGCGTCTCGCCCTGGGATACGCAGTATTTT.

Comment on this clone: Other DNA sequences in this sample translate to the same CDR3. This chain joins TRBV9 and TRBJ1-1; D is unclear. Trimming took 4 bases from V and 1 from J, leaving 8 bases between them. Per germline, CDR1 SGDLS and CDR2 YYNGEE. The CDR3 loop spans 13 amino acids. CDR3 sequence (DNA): TGTGCCAGCAGCCCCCGACAGAACACTGAAGCTTTCTTT. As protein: CASSPRQNTEAFF.

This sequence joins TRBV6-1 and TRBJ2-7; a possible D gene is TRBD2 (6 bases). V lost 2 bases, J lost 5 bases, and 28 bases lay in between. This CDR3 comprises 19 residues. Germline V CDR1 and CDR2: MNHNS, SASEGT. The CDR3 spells CASSEFGGQRRTIPDEQYF. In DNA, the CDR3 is TGTGCCAGCAGTGAATTCGGAGGGCAACGTCGGACAATTCCCGACGAGCAGTACTTC.

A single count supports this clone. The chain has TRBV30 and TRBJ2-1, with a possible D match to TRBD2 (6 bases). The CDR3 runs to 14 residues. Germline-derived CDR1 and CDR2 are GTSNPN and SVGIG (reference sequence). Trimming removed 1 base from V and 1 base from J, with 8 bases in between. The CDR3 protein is CAWSGGASYNEQFF. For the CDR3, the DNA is TGTGCCTGGAGTGGCGGGGCGTCCTACAATGAGCAGTTCTTC.

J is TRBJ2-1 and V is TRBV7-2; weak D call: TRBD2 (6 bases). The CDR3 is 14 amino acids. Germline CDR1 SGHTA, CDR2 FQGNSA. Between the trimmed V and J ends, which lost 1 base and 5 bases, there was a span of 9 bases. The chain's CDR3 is CASSLVGGDNEQFF. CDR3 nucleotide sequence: TGTGCCAGCAGCTTAGTGGGGGGTGACAATGAGCAGTTCTTC.

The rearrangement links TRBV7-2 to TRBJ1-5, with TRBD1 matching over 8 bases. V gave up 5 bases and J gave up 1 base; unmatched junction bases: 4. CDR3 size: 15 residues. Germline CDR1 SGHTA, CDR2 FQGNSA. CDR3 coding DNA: TGTGCCAGCAGCGCAAACAGGGGGAGCAATCAGCCCCAGCATTTT. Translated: CASSANRGSNQPQHF.

The CDR3 sequence is CASSDSERTEAFF. Written as DNA, the CDR3 is TGTGCCAGCAGTGACTCGGAGCGCACTGAAGCTTTCTTT. The gene calls are TRBV6-4 and TRBJ1-1; no definite D call. Per germline, CDR1 MRHNA and CDR2 SNTAGT. The V end lost 0 bases, the J end lost 4 bases, and 6 bases lay between the germline ends. CDR3 size: 13 residues.